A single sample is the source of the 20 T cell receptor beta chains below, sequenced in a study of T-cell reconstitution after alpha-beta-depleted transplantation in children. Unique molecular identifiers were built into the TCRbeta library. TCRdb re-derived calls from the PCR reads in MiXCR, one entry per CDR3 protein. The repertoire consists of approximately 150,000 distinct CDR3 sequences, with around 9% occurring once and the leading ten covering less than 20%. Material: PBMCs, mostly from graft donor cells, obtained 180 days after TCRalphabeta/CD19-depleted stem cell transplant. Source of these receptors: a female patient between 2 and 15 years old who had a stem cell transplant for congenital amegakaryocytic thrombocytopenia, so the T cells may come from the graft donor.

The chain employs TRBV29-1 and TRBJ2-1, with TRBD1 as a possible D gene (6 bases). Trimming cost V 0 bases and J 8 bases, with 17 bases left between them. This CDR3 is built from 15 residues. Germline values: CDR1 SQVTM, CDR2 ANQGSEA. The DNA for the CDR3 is TGCAGCGTTGAAGATCCGAGGCACAGGGTGGATGAGCAGTTCTTC. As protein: CSVEDPRHRVDEQFF.

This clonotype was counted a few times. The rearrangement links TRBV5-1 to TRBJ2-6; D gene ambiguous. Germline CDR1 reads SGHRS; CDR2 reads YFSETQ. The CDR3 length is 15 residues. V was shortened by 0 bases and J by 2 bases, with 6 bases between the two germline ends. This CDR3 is CASSLEWAGANVLTF. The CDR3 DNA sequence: TGCGCCAGCAGCTTGGAGTGGGCTGGGGCCAACGTCCTGACTTTC.

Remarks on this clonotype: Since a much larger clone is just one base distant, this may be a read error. CDR3 residues: CASSMTGQQETKYF. The CDR3 DNA sequence: TGTGCCAGTAGTATGACGGGGCAGCAAGAGACCAAGTACTTC. The genes are TRBV19 and TRBJ2-5; D is tentatively TRBD1 or TRBD2 (5 bases each). The CDR3 runs to 14 residues. The V gene's germline CDR1 is LNHDA and CDR2 SQIVND (reference sequence).

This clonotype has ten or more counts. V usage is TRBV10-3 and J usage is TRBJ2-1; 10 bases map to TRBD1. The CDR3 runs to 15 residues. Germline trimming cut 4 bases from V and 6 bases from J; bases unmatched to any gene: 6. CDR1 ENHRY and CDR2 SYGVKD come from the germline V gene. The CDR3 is CAISAGQGSPNEQFF. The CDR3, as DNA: TGTGCCATCAGTGCGGGACAGGGGTCCCCCAATGAGCAGTTCTTC.

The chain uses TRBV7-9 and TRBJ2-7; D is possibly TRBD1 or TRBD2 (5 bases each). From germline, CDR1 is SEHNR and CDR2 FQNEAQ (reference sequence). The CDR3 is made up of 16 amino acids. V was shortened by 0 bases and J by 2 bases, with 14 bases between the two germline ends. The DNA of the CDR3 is TGTGCCAGCAGCTTAGCCAGAGGGACCGTGGCCTACGAGCAGTACTTC. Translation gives CASSLARGTVAYEQYF.

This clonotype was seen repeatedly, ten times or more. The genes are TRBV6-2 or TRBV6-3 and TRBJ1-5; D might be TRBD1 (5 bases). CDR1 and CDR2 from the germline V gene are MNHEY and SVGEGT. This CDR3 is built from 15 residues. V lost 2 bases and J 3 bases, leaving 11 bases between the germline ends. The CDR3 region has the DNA TGTGCCAGCAGTTACGATCGGGGCCCCAATCAGCCCCAGCATTTT. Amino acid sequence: CASSYDRGPNQPQHF.

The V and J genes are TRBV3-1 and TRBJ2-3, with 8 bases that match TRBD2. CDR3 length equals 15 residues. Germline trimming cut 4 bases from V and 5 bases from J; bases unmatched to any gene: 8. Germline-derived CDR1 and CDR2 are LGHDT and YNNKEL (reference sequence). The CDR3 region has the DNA TGTGCCAGCAGCCCAACCGGGGGGGGAGGAGATACGCAGTATTTT. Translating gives CASSPTGGGGDTQYF.

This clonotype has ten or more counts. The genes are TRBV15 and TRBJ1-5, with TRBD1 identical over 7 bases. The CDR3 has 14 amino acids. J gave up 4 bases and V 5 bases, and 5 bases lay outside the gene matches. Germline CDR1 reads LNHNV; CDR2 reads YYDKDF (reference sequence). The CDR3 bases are TGTGCCACCAGCGACAGGGACCCAAATCAGCCCCAGCATTTT. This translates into CATSDRDPNQPQHF. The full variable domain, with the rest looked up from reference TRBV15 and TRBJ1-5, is DAMVIQNPRYQVTQFGKPVTLSCSQTLNHNVMYWYQQKSSQAPKLLFHYYDKDFNNEADTPDNFQSRRPNTSFCFLDIRSPGLGDTAMYLCATSDRDPNQPQHFGDGTRLSIL.

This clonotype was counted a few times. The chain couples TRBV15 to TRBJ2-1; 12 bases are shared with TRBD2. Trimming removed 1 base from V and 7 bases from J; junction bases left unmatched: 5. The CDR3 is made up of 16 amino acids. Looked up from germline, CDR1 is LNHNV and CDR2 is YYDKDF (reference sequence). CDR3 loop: CATSRASGGASNEQFF. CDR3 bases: TGTGCCACCAGCAGAGCTAGCGGGGGGGCCTCGAATGAGCAGTTCTTC.

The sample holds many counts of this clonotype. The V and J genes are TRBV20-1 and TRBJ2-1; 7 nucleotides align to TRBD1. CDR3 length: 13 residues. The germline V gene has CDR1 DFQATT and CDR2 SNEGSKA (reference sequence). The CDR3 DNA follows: TGCAGGACGGGGACAGAGGAAGATGGTGAGCAGTTCTTC. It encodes CRTGTEEDGEQFF.

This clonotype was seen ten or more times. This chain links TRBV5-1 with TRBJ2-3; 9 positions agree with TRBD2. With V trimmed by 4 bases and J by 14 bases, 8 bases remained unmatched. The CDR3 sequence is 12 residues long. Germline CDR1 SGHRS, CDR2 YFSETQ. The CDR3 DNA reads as TGCGCCAGCAGCCATACTAGCGGGTCACCGTATTTT. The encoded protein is CASSHTSGSPYF.

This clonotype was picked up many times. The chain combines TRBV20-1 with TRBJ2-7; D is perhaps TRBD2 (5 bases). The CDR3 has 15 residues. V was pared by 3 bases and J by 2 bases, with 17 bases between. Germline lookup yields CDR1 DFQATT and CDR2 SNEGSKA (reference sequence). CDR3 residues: CSASVKRLQTYEQYF. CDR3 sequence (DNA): TGCAGTGCTAGTGTGAAGCGGCTACAAACCTACGAGCAGTACTTC.

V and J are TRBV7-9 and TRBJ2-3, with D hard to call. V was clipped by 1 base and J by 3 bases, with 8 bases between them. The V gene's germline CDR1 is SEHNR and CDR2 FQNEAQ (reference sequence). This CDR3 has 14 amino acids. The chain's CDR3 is CASSLVFWTDTQYF. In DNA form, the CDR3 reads TGTGCCAGCAGCTTAGTGTTCTGGACAGATACGCAGTATTTT. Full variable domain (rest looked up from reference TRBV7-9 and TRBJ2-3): DTGVSQNPRHKITKRGQNVTFRCDPISEHNRLYWYRQTLGQGPEFLTYFQNEAQLEKSRLLSDRFSAERPKGSFSTLEIQRTEQGDSAMYLCASSLVFWTDTQYFGPGTRLTVL.

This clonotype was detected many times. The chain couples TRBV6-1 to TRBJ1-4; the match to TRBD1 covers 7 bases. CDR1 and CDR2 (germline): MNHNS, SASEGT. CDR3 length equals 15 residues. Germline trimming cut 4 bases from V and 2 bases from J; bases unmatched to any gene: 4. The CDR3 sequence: CASSVRGRTNEKLFF. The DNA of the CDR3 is TGTGCCAGCAGTGTTAGGGGGCGGACTAATGAAAAACTGTTTTTT.

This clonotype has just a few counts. CDR3 coding DNA: TGTGCCAGCAGCCGGGATGTCTACGAGCAGTACTTC. Its protein is CASSRDVYEQYF. The rearrangement joins TRBV7-9 to TRBJ2-7, with a possible D match to TRBD2 (5 bases). CDR1 is SEHNR and CDR2 is FQNEAQ in the germline V gene (reference sequence). V lost 5 bases, J lost 3 bases, and 8 bases lay in between. The CDR3 runs 12 residues.

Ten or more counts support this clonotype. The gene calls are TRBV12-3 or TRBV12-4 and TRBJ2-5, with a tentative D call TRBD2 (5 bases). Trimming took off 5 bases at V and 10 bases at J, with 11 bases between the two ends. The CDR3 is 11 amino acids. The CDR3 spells CASSNLGDQYF. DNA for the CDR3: TGTGCCAGCAGTAACCTCGGGGACCAGTACTTC.

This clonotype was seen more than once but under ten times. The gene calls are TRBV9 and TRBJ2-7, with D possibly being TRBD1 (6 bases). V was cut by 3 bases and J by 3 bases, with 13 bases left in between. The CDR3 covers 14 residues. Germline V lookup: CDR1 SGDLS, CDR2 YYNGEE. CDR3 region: CASSGLGHSYEQYF. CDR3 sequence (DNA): TGTGCCAGCAGCGGACTGGGACACAGCTACGAGCAGTACTTC.

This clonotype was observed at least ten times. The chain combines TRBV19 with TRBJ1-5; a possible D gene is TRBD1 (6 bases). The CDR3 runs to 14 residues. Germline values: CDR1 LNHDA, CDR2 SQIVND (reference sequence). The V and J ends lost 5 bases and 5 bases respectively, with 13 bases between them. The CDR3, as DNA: TGTGCCAGTAGTTCGGCGGGGGCGTATCAGCCCCAGCATTTT. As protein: CASSSAGAYQPQHF.

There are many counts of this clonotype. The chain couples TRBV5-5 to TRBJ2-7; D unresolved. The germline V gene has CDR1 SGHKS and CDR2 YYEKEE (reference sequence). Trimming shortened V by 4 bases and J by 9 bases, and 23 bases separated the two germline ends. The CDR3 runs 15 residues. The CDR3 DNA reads TGTGCCAGCAGCGCCCGACCTGCCCCGGGCTTGGCGCAGTACTTC. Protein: CASSARPAPGLAQYF.

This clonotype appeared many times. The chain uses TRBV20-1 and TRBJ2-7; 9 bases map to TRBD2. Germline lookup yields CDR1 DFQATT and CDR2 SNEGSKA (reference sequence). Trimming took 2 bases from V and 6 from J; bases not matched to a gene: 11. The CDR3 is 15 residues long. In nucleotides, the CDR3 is TGCAGTGCTAGATTGTTGGCTAGCGGGAACCCCGAGCAGTACTTC. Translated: CSARLLASGNPEQYF.